This TCR beta chain was captured in a study of regulatory T cells in long-lasting Graves disease. Germline loops: CDR1 SGHNT, CDR2 YYREEE (reference sequence). CDR3 length equals 15 residues. Time point denoted: persistent/refractory GD, antithyroid drugs over 5 years with positive TRAb. The TCR library used RNA extracted from PBMCs. American Thyroid Association guidelines defined Graves' disease diagnosis. Construction of TCR beta libraries relied on iRepertoire HTBI primers and on Arm-PCR targeting CDR3 regions. Using its own MiXCR run on the multiplex PCR reads, TCRdb lists one record per CDR3 protein. The sample contains a few hundred thousand distinct CDR3 sequences, around a quarter of which appear only once. As to this clonotype: A junction boundary mismatches the germline segment, possibly from a read error.

The chain joins TRBV5-4 to TRBJ1-1; 8 bases align to TRBD1. This specimen was peripheral blood mononuclear cells (PBMCs), taken when the disease was refractory, from a patient treated with antithyroid drugs. The sequence was obtained from a female donor with Graves disease. CDR3 coding DNA: TGTGCCAGCAGCCCGGACAGGGTTCCGAACGCTGAAGCTTTCTTT. Its translation is CASSPDRVPNAEAFF.